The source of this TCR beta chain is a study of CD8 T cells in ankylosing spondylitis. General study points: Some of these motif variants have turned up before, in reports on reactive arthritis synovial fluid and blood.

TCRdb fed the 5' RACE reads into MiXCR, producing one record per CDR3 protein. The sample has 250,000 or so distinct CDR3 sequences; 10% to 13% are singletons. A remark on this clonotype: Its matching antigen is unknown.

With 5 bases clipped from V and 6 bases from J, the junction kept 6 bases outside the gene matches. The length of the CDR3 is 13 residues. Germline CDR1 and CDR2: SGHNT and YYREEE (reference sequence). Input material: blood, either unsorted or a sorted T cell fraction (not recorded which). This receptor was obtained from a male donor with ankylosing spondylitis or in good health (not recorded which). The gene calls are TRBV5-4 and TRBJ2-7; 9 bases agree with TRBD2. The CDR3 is CASRAGGLGEQYF. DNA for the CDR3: TGTGCCAGCAGGGCGGGGGGGCTCGGCGAGCAGTACTTC.